The clone carrying this T cell receptor beta chain was recorded many times. Its antigen is unidentified. This record belongs to a study of molecular identifiers for immune sequencing clone quantification. Bulk TCR library preparation followed previously described methods with listed TCR primers. Using its own MiXCR run on the PCR reads, TCRdb lists one record per CDR3 protein. This table holds roughly 90,000 distinct CDR3 sequences, under 20% found once. V was trimmed by 4 bases and J by 8 bases, leaving 12 bases between them. The CDR3 has 12 residues. Germline-derived CDR1 and CDR2 are GTSNPN and SVGIG (reference sequence). The study, taken as a whole, reports: Spiked-in Jurkat TCR RNA corresponding to one cell was reported as detectable against more than 750,000 naive cells.

The source is a human donor in good health. Some libraries in this study had Jurkat cell RNA spiked in. Sequences were obtained from naive CD8+ T cells from blood, with Jurkat cell RNA spiked in. The subset here: FACS-sorted CD8+CD4-CCR7+CD45RA+ naive T cells. The chain is built from TRBV30 and TRBJ2-1; D possibly corresponds to TRBD1 (6 bases). CDR3 DNA: TGTGCCTGGAACCGGGACACATATGAGCAGTTCTTC. It specifies CAWNRDTYEQFF. The variable domain in full, with the rest retrieved from reference TRBV30 and TRBJ2-1, is SQTIHQWPATLVQPVGSPLSLECTVEGTSNPNLYWYRQAAGRGLQLLFYSVGIGQISSEVPQNLSASRPQDRQFILSSKKLLLSDSGFYLCAWNRDTYEQFFGPGTRLTVL.